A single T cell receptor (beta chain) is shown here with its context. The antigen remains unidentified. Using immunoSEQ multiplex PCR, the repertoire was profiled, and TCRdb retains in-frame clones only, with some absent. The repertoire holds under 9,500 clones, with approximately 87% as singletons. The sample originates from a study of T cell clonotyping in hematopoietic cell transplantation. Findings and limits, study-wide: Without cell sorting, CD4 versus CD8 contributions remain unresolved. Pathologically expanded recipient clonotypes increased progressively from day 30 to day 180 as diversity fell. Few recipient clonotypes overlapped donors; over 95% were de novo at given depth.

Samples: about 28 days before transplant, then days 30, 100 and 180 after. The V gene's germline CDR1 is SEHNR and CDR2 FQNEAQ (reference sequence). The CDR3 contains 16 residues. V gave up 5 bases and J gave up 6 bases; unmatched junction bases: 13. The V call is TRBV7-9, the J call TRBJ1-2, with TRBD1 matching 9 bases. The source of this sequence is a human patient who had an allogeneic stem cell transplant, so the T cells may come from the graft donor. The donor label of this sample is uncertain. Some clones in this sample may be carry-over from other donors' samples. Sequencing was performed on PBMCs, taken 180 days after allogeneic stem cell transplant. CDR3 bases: TGTGCCAGCAGCCGAACCGGGACAGGGATGCTTGATGGCTACACCTTC. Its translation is CASSRTGTGMLDGYTF.